One and the same sample provided the 23 T cell receptor beta chains below, sequenced in a study of chemoradiotherapy in HPV16-positive cancers. Sequencing was performed with immunoSEQ multiplex PCR; in TCRdb, only in-frame clones are kept and a portion is missing. The sample lists around 12,000 clones; around 86% were seen once. Sequenced here: blood, sampled from a patient who underwent chemoradiotherapy. These receptors were collected from a human donor with HPV-associated anogenital cancer.

This chain links TRBV28 with TRBJ1-2; 7 bases agree with TRBD1. V was clipped by 3 bases and J by 2 bases; unmatched bases: 3. This CDR3 has 14 residues. Germline-derived CDR1 and CDR2 are MDHEN and SYDVKM. CDR3 DNA: TGTGCCAGCAGTTTGACAGGGCCCAACTATGGCTACACCTTC. Protein: CASSLTGPNYGYTF.

The rearrangement joins TRBV19 to TRBJ2-3; 14 positions agree with TRBD2. Per germline, CDR1 LNHDA and CDR2 SQIVND (reference sequence). This CDR3 is built from 15 residues. The J segment lost 6 bases and the V segment lost 5 bases, leaving 4 bases of the junction unmatched. CDR3 nucleotides: TGTGCCAGTAGTGACGGGACTAGCGGGGGCGATACGCAGTATTTT. It encodes CASSDGTSGGDTQYF.

By sample fraction, this clone is large (0.1 to 1%). J is TRBJ2-1 and V is TRBV15; perhaps TRBD1 as D (5 bases). Germline V gene sequence: CDR1 LNHNV, CDR2 YYDKDF (reference sequence). CDR3 length: 17 residues. The germline V and J ends were trimmed by 0 bases and 11 bases, with 23 bases remaining between them. The CDR3 DNA reads as TGTGCCACCAGCAGAGATGGTGGGGCGGCATACGTTCGGAAGCAGTTCTTC. This sequence encodes CATSRDGGAAYVRKQFF. The full variable domain, rest sourced from reference TRBV15 and TRBJ2-1, is DAMVIQNPRYQVTQFGKPVTLSCSQTLNHNVMYWYQQKSSQAPKLLFHYYDKDFNNEADTPDNFQSRRPNTSFCFLDIRSPGLGDTAMYLCATSRDGGAAYVRKQFFGPGTRLTVL.

The CDR3 sequence: CASSAAGGAIYNEQFF. DNA for the CDR3: TGCGCCAGCAGCGCCGCTGGCGGGGCAATTTACAATGAGCAGTTCTTC. The chain joins TRBV5-1 to TRBJ2-1, with TRBD2 as a possible D gene (6 bases). Germline CDR1 is SGHRS and CDR2 is YFSETQ. Trimming removed 4 bases from V and 4 bases from J, with 18 bases in between. The CDR3 consists of 16 residues. The full variable domain, in which reference TRBV5-1 and TRBJ2-1 provide the parts outside the CDR3, is KAGVTQTPRYLIKTRGQQVTLSCSPISGHRSVSWYQQTPGQGLQFLFEYFSETQRNKGNFPGRFSGRQFSNSRSEMNVSTLELGDSALYLCASSAAGGAIYNEQFFGPGTRLTVL.

The rearrangement joins TRBV19 to TRBJ1-1, with D perhaps TRBD1 (5 bases). This CDR3 has 14 amino acids. The ends were cut back, 6 bases at V and 1 base at J, with 12 bases in the middle. Germline CDR1 reads LNHDA; CDR2 reads SQIVND (reference sequence). The CDR3 reads CASRMGGTNTEAFF. The CDR3 coding sequence is TGTGCCAGTAGGATGGGGGGGACGAACACTGAAGCTTTCTTT.

V and J are TRBV25-1 and TRBJ1-2, with D hard to call. Trimming stripped 4 bases from V and 4 bases from J, with 13 bases between. The germline V gene encodes CDR1 MGHDK and CDR2 SYGVNS. The CDR3 runs to 14 residues. The CDR3: CASSAGPSGYGYTF. The CDR3 DNA is TGTGCCAGCAGTGCCGGACCCTCTGGCTATGGCTACACCTTC.

The V gene is TRBV2, the J gene TRBJ2-5, with 13 bases matching TRBD2. Germline V lookup: CDR1 SNHLY, CDR2 FYNNEI. The CDR3 runs 15 residues. Trimming cost V 2 bases and J 6 bases; bases outside gene matches: 3. The CDR3 DNA reads TGTGCCAGCAGTGAAACTAGCGGGGGGGTAAAGACCCAGTACTTC. Its translation is CASSETSGGVKTQYF.

The chain links TRBV5-1 to TRBJ1-1; perhaps TRBD1 as D (5 bases). Trimming removed 4 bases at V and 2 bases at J, with 18 bases between. The CDR3 is 16 residues long. Germline lookup yields CDR1 SGHRS and CDR2 YFSETQ. The CDR3 is CASSPEPTGENTEAFF. CDR3 bases: TGCGCCAGCAGCCCGGAACCCACAGGAGAAAACACTGAAGCTTTCTTT.

The chain combines TRBV7-2 with TRBJ2-1, with 10 positions matching TRBD2. The length of the CDR3 is 15 residues. Germline CDR1 SGHTA, CDR2 FQGNSA. V gave up 3 bases and J gave up 6 bases; unmatched junction bases: 5. DNA for the CDR3: TGTGCCAGCAGCTTGGATAGCGGGGGGTTCAATGAGCAGTTCTTC. It translates to CASSLDSGGFNEQFF.

V and J are TRBV6-1 and TRBJ1-1, with D unclear. Deletions cut 1 base from V and 12 bases from J, with 12 bases between. This CDR3 spans 12 amino acids. Germline assignment: CDR1 MNHNS and CDR2 SASEGT. The CDR3 sequence: CASSEGDTWTFF. DNA for the CDR3: TGTGCCAGCAGTGAAGGGGATACGTGGACTTTCTTT.

The chain joins TRBV14 to TRBJ1-6; 9 positions agree with TRBD1. V gave up 3 bases and J gave up 6 bases; unmatched junction bases: 6. Germline CDR1 reads SGHDN; CDR2 reads FVKESK. This CDR3 contains 16 residues. The CDR3 sequence: CASSQLPGQGNSPLHF. The CDR3 coding sequence is TGTGCCAGCAGCCAGCTTCCGGGACAGGGTAATTCACCCCTCCACTTT.

The gene calls are TRBV15 and TRBJ1-2; 8 positions agree with TRBD1. The CDR3 runs to 16 residues. Germline V gene lookup returns CDR1 LNHNV and CDR2 YYDKDF (reference sequence). Losses at the gene ends were 0 bases for V and 4 bases for J; bases not matched to a gene: 7. This CDR3 reads CATSRDLKQGVYGYTF. The DNA for the CDR3 is TGTGCCACCAGCAGAGATCTCAAACAGGGGGTCTATGGCTACACCTTC.

This chain connects TRBV5-4 to TRBJ2-5; D might be TRBD1 (6 bases). V shed 4 bases and J shed 3 bases, with 13 bases lying between them. CDR1 is SGHNT and CDR2 is YYREEE in the germline V gene (reference sequence). CDR3 length equals 14 residues. CDR3 nucleotide sequence: TGTGCCAGCAGCACAAGGGACAACGAAGAGACCCAGTACTTC. Protein: CASSTRDNEETQYF. Full variable domain (rest looked up from reference TRBV5-4 and TRBJ2-5): ETGVTQSPTHLIKTRGQQVTLRCSSQSGHNTVSWYQQALGQGPQFIFQYYREEENGRGNFPPRFSGLQFPNYSSELNVNALELDDSALYLCASSTRDNEETQYFGPGTRLLVL.

This sequence joins TRBV5-1 and TRBJ2-3; 8 positions agree with TRBD2. After removal of 5 bases from V and 5 bases from J, the junction contained 4 bases not matched to a gene. Germline assignment: CDR1 SGHRS and CDR2 YFSETQ. The CDR3 contains 13 residues. CDR3 sequence: CASSSLAGDTQYF. The CDR3 DNA reads TGCGCCAGCAGTTCCCTAGCGGGAGATACGCAGTATTTT. Variable domain in full (rest from reference TRBV5-1 and TRBJ2-3): KAGVTQTPRYLIKTRGQQVTLSCSPISGHRSVSWYQQTPGQGLQFLFEYFSETQRNKGNFPGRFSGRQFSNSRSEMNVSTLELGDSALYLCASSSLAGDTQYFGPGTRLTVL.

The V and J genes are TRBV9 and TRBJ1-1, with D perhaps TRBD1 (6 bases). The CDR3 has 16 amino acids. Germline values: CDR1 SGDLS, CDR2 YYNGEE. The V and J ends lost 0 bases and 5 bases respectively, with 17 bases between them. CDR3 coding DNA: TGTGCCAGCAGCGTAGACGTCGGCAGGGGTGATACTGAAGCTTTCTTT. This sequence encodes CASSVDVGRGDTEAFF.

The V gene is TRBV6-1, the J gene TRBJ2-3; D may be TRBD1 (6 bases). Germline CDR1 reads MNHNS; CDR2 reads SASEGT. V was pared by 0 bases and J by 1 base, with 11 bases between. CDR3 length equals 16 residues. The CDR3 sequence is CASSEARTARTDTQYF. The CDR3 DNA sequence: TGTGCCAGCAGTGAAGCGCGGACAGCACGCACAGATACGCAGTATTTT.

This clone came up a few times. V and J are TRBV5-1 and TRBJ1-1; D may be TRBD1 (5 bases). The CDR3 runs 15 residues. Trimming took off 4 bases at V and 7 bases at J, with 20 bases between the two ends. Germline V gene sequence: CDR1 SGHRS, CDR2 YFSETQ. CDR3 residues: CASSASAGTRNEAFF. The CDR3 DNA reads TGCGCCAGCAGCGCATCTGCCGGGACCCGGAATGAAGCTTTCTTT.

With respect to this clone: The junction shows a germline mismatch at one end, possibly a read error. V is TRBV6-1 and J is TRBJ1-6, with 9 bases aligning to TRBD1. The CDR3 has 15 amino acids. Germline V gives CDR1 MNHNS, CDR2 SASEGT. The CDR3 here is CASSERGTGNSPPHF. The CDR3 DNA reads as TGTGCCAGCAGTGAACGTGGGACAGGGAATTCACCCCCCCACTTT.

Regarding this clone: The CDR3 does not end in the conserved phenylalanine or tryptophan, so this is likely a read error. Because the CDR3's place on the DNA is in doubt, the DNA is left out and the CDR3 is given as listed by TCRdb. The rearrangement uses TRBV6-1 and TRBJ1-2; the table's D gene call, TRBD1, was not cross checked with the DNA. The CDR3 is 13 amino acids in total, end residues counted. The germline gives CDR1 MNHNS, CDR2 SASEGT. CDR3 region: CASSETPQGSSSH.

V is TRBV5-5 and J is TRBJ1-2; 7 bases are shared with TRBD1. The germline V gene has CDR1 SGHKS and CDR2 YYEKEE (reference sequence). V dropped 4 bases and J dropped 12; count of bases not matched to a gene: 15. The CDR3 spans 14 residues. CDR3 coding DNA: TGTGCCAGCAGCCCCTACGGCGGGGACAGATCCAACACCTTC. Translating it yields CASSPYGGDRSNTF.

This chain joins TRBV11-2 and TRBJ2-2; 14 nucleotides align to TRBD2. The CDR3 length is 17 residues. V shed 4 bases and J 6 bases; nucleotides not matched to a gene: 7. Germline assignment: CDR1 SGHAT and CDR2 FQNNGV. CDR3 in amino acids: CASSYVRTSGGSGELFF. The CDR3, as DNA: TGTGCCAGCAGCTACGTACGGACTAGCGGGGGGTCCGGGGAGCTGTTTTTT.

The V gene is TRBV18, the J gene TRBJ1-1; D unclear. V was shortened by 3 bases and J by 0 bases, with 8 bases between the two germline ends. CDR3 length: 14 amino acids. The germline V gene encodes CDR1 KGHSH and CDR2 LQKENI. The CDR3 is CASSPTVMNTEAFF. CDR3 DNA: TGTGCCAGCTCACCTACCGTCATGAACACTGAAGCTTTCTTT. Full variable domain (rest looked up from reference TRBV18 and TRBJ1-1): NAGVMQNPRHLVRRRGQEARLRCSPMKGHSHVYWYRQLPEEGLKFMVYLQKENIIDESGMPKERFSAEFPKEGPSILRIQQVVRGDSAAYFCASSPTVMNTEAFFGQGTRLTVV.

V gene TRBV18 combines with J gene TRBJ1-5; TRBD1 aligns across 8 bases. Per the germline V gene, CDR1 is KGHSH and CDR2 is LQKENI. The V segment lost 6 bases and the J segment 5 bases; nucleotides outside the gene matches: 3. The CDR3 totals 13 residues. The CDR3 region has the DNA TGTGCCAGCTCGCCGGGACAGGATCAGCCCCAGCATTTT. This translates into CASSPGQDQPQHF.